The next 7 T cell receptor beta chains were all read from a single sample in a study of molecular identifiers for immune sequencing clone quantification. Each CDR3 protein is one row after TCRdb ran MiXCR on the PCR reads. The table lists about 65,000 distinct CDR3 sequences, less than 20% of them singletons, with roughly 1.4% in the top ten. The sequencing sample was made of naive CD8+ T cells from blood, with Jurkat cell RNA spiked in. Sample subset: FACS-sorted CD8+CD4-CCR7+CD45RA+ naive T cells. The receptor set was obtained from a human donor in good health. Some libraries in this study had Jurkat cell RNA spiked in.

In this sample, this clonotype turned up many times. CDR3 amino acids: CASSPRASGSHETQYF. DNA for the CDR3: TGCGCCAGCAGCCCCCGGGCTAGCGGGAGTCATGAGACCCAGTACTTC. The rearrangement joins TRBV4-1 to TRBJ2-5, with TRBD2 matching over 10 bases. V lost 4 bases and J lost 5; bases outside the gene matches: 10. Germline V lookup: CDR1 MGHRA, CDR2 YSYEKL. The CDR3 runs to 16 residues.

The chain combines TRBV5-4 with TRBJ2-1; TRBD2 matches at 10 bases. CDR3 length: 17 amino acids. Germline trimming cut 3 bases from V and 0 bases from J; bases unmatched to any gene: 6. The V gene's germline CDR1 is SGHNT and CDR2 YYREEE (reference sequence). CDR3 in amino acids: CASSYGTSASSYNEQFF. The CDR3 coding sequence is TGTGCCAGCAGCTACGGGACTAGCGCAAGCTCCTACAATGAGCAGTTCTTC.

This clonotype occurred a few times. The chain couples TRBV29-1 to TRBJ2-1; D is possibly TRBD1 or TRBD2 (5 bases each). From germline, CDR1 is SQVTM and CDR2 ANQGSEA. The CDR3 consists of 15 residues. V was cut by 7 bases and J by 2 bases, with 18 bases left in between. CDR3 nucleotides: TGCAGCGCCCCAATGGTGGGGACCCCCTACAATGAGCAGTTCTTC. Translation gives CSAPMVGTPYNEQFF.

Comment on this clonotype: This may be a read error, as it is one base from a much larger clone. CDR3 loop: CASSQGQTGTEKNQLQHF. The CDR3 nucleotides are TGCGCCAGCAGCCAAGGTCAAACCGGGACAGAAAAGAATCAGCTCCAGCATTTT. The rearrangement joins TRBV4-1 to TRBJ1-5, with TRBD1 identical over 7 bases. Germline V CDR1 and CDR2: MGHRA, YSYEKL. The CDR3 runs to 18 residues.

This clonotype was found many times. The chain joins TRBV4-1 to TRBJ2-7; TRBD2 agrees at 9 bases. Germline CDR1 is MGHRA and CDR2 is YSYEKL. The junction had 3 bases not matched to a gene; V was cut back by 3 bases and J by 0 bases. The CDR3 extends over 15 amino acids. CDR3 bases: TGCGCCAGCAGCCATAGACTAGCGGCCTCCTACGAGCAGTACTTC. Translating gives CASSHRLAASYEQYF.

This clonotype was counted many times. CDR3 in amino acids: CASSLGASGRSDTQYF. In nucleotides, the CDR3 is TGTGCCAGCAGCTTGGGGGCTAGCGGGAGGTCAGATACGCAGTATTTT. The chain links TRBV5-6 to TRBJ2-3, with 11 bases matching TRBD2. This CDR3 is 16 amino acids long. With 0 bases clipped from V and 4 bases from J, the junction kept 4 bases outside the gene matches. Germline CDR1 SGHDT, CDR2 YYEEEE.

This chain links TRBV5-3 with TRBJ2-2; TRBD2 matches at 8 bases. TRBV5-3 is recorded as an ORF, its role being uncertain. This CDR3 has 15 amino acids. V shed 8 bases and J 6 bases; nucleotides not matched to a gene: 12. The CDR3 sequence: CASSPGLGLPGELFF. The CDR3 nucleotides read TGTGCCAGCAGCCCGGGACTAGGGCTCCCCGGGGAGCTGTTTTTT.